This TCR beta chain was retrieved from a study of patients and donors after allogeneic stem cell transplantation. This clonotype was counted only a few times. Using its own MiXCR run on the RT-PCR reads, TCRdb lists one record per CDR3 protein. The sample includes roughly 200,000 distinct CDR3 sequences, 35% to 45% of them seen just once. Specimen: blood, either unsorted or a sorted T cell fraction (not recorded which). The source is a human donor who was either an allogeneic HSCT recipient or a stem cell or donor lymphocyte infusion donor (not recorded which). It is not recorded whose cells these are; they may come from a transplant donor.

The CDR3 loop is CSVAQAGENSPLHF. The CDR3, as DNA: TGCAGCGTCGCTCAAGCAGGGGAAAATTCACCCCTCCACTTT. The chain is built from TRBV29-1 and TRBJ1-6; TRBD1 is a possible D gene (6 bases). V dropped 6 bases and J dropped 7 bases, with 16 bases sitting between them. Germline values: CDR1 SQVTM, CDR2 ANQGSEA. The CDR3 covers 14 residues.